This is a list of T cell receptor beta chains from one sample in a study of T-cell memory formation after mild COVID-19. Each CDR3 protein gets one entry after TCRdb re-called the 5' RACE reads with MiXCR. The repertoire holds around 340,000 distinct CDR3 sequences, with roughly 13% as singletons. The sequenced sample consisted of PBMCs or a T cell subset sorted from them (not recorded which). These receptors all stem from a man younger than 30 who had mild COVID-19 (a few samples of this study predate the infection). Cell type and time point are not known. The CDR3 runs from the conserved cysteine through the conserved F or W. A D gene is named only where the DNA matches it firmly. Clone size is shown for a subset of rows, as once, few, many or a class of expanded clone.

CDR3 protein	CDR3 DNA	D gene	CDR3 length	clone size	V gene	J gene
CASSLVATGFSGANVLTF	TGTGCCAGCAGCTTAGTCGCAACAGGGTTCTCTGGGGCCAACGTCCTGACTTTC	-	18	many	TRBV7-3	TRBJ2-6
CASSHGPGQGATYNSPLHF	TGTGCCAGCAGCCATGGGCCGGGACAGGGGGCGACCTATAATTCACCCCTCCACTTT	TRBD1	19	many	TRBV3-1	TRBJ1-6
CASSLRGLAGRDTQYF	TGTGCCAGCAGCCTCCGTGGACTAGCGGGGCGGGATACGCAGTATTTT	TRBD2	16	-	TRBV3-1	TRBJ2-3
CASSYQPNGRNEQFF	TGTGCCAGCAGTTATCAACCTAATGGACGAAATGAGCAGTTCTTC	-	15	few	TRBV6-5	TRBJ2-1
CASSPSGDSTDTQYF	TGTGCCAGCAGCCCCTCAGGGGACAGCACAGATACGCAGTATTTT	-	15	few	TRBV7-2	TRBJ2-3
CSVGNSNQPQHF	TGCAGCGTTGGTAATAGCAATCAGCCCCAGCATTTT	-	12	-	TRBV29-1	TRBJ1-5
CASSLGQEQQYF	TGTGCCAGCAGCCTCGGACAGGAACAGCAGTACTTC	TRBD1	12	-	TRBV7-8	TRBJ2-7
CASSQVRGRGTDTQYF	TGTGCCAGCAGCCAGGTTCGGGGGCGGGGCACAGATACGCAGTATTTT	-	16	-	TRBV3-1	TRBJ2-3
CSAPQDRSSTEAFF	TGCAGTGCTCCCCAGGACCGCTCAAGCACTGAAGCTTTCTTT	-	14	-	TRBV20-1	TRBJ1-1
CASSAGGVTDTQYF	TGTGCCAGCAGCGCCGGGGGGGTGACAGATACGCAGTATTTT	TRBD2	14	few	TRBV25-1	TRBJ2-3
CASRPDSTEAFF	TGTGCCAGCAGGCCGGACAGCACTGAAGCTTTCTTT	-	12	few	TRBV2	TRBJ1-1
CASGRDTEAFF	TGTGCCAGCGGGCGGGACACTGAAGCTTTCTTT	-	11	many	TRBV7-9	TRBJ1-1
CSANLRNTIYF	TGCAGTGCTAACCTGCGAAACACCATATATTTT	-	11	-	TRBV20-1	TRBJ1-3
CASSYRRTSGITDTQYF	TGTGCCAGCAGTTACCGTAGGACTAGCGGCATCACAGATACGCAGTATTTT	TRBD2	17	-	TRBV6-2/TRBV6-3	TRBJ2-3
CASSYAPRQDLYNEQFF	TGTGCCAGCAGTTATGCCCCCCGACAGGACCTATACAATGAGCAGTTCTTC	-	17	few	TRBV6-5	TRBJ2-1
CASSQPGQPNTEAFF	TGTGCCAGCAGCCAACCGGGACAGCCTAACACTGAAGCTTTCTTT	TRBD1	15	-	TRBV4-2	TRBJ1-1
CASSEALRTVEAFF	TGTGCCAGCAGTGAAGCGTTAAGGACAGTTGAAGCTTTCTTT	-	14	-	TRBV2	TRBJ1-1
CASSLREGVTGELFF	TGTGCCAGCAGCTTGAGGGAAGGCGTCACCGGGGAGCTGTTTTTT	-	15	few	TRBV11-2	TRBJ2-2
CASSQENRGPQHF	TGTGCCAGCAGCCAAGAAAACAGGGGGCCCCAGCATTTT	TRBD1	13	-	TRBV3-1	TRBJ1-5
CASSEPLGRRDTEAFF	TGCGCCAGCAGTGAGCCCTTGGGGCGCCGAGACACTGAAGCTTTCTTT	-	16	-	TRBV10-2	TRBJ1-1
CASSFLEGRAFF	TGTGCCAGCAGTTTTTTGGAGGGACGAGCTTTCTTT	-	12	many	TRBV12-3/TRBV12-4	TRBJ1-1
CASAKRPLTDTQYF	TGTGCCAGCGCCAAACGTCCCCTCACAGATACGCAGTATTTT	-	14	-	TRBV6-5	TRBJ2-3
CASSFWGLGGPQETQYF	TGTGCCAGCAGCTTTTGGGGTCTGGGGGGCCCTCAAGAGACCCAGTACTTC	-	17	-	TRBV7-9	TRBJ2-5
CASSGLSTDTQYF	TGTGCCAGCAGTGGGTTGAGCACAGATACGCAGTATTTT	-	13	few	TRBV11-2	TRBJ2-3
CASSVGAATSTDTQYF	TGTGCCAGCAGCGTAGGGGCAGCTACTAGCACAGATACGCAGTATTTT	-	16	-	TRBV9	TRBJ2-3
CASSSEAGEVDTEAFF	TGTGCCAGCAGTTCCGAGGCAGGGGAAGTGGACACTGAAGCTTTCTTT	-	16	-	TRBV6-5	TRBJ1-1
CASSQHLQGAGELFF	TGCGCCAGCAGCCAACATTTACAGGGGGCCGGGGAGCTGTTTTTT	TRBD1	15	-	TRBV4-1	TRBJ2-2
CASSFSGTSYEQYF	TGTGCCAGCAGTTTCTCCGGGACCTCCTACGAGCAGTACTTC	-	14	few	TRBV6-6	TRBJ2-7
CASSFEGGRAKNIQYF	TGTGCCAGCAGTTTCGAGGGAGGGAGGGCCAAAAACATTCAGTACTTC	TRBD2	16	few	TRBV28	TRBJ2-4
CASSLALAGGEQFF	TGCGCCAGCAGCTTGGCGCTAGCGGGGGGTGAGCAGTTCTTC	TRBD2	14	many	TRBV5-1	TRBJ2-1
CASSLTTGKDSPLHF	TGTGCCAGCAGCCTGACGACAGGGAAAGATTCACCCCTCCACTTT	TRBD1	15	few	TRBV11-2	TRBJ1-6
CASSLGHSSYEQYF	TGCGCCAGCAGCTTGGGACACAGCTCCTACGAGCAGTACTTC	-	14	-	TRBV5-1	TRBJ2-7
CASSEGQFSYNEQFF	TGTGCCAGCAGTGAAGGGCAGTTCTCCTACAATGAGCAGTTCTTC	-	15	few	TRBV2	TRBJ2-1
CASRKTGYSYNEQFF	TGTGCCAGCAGGAAGACAGGGTACTCCTACAATGAGCAGTTCTTC	TRBD1	15	-	TRBV6-4	TRBJ2-1
CSVDVLGGGYTF	TGCAGCGTTGACGTCTTAGGGGGGGGCTACACCTTC	-	12	few	TRBV29-1	TRBJ1-2
CSVEKRGDDYEQYF	TGCAGCGTTGAAAAGCGGGGGGACGACTACGAGCAGTACTTC	TRBD2	14	-	TRBV29-1	TRBJ2-7
CASSYSQGLGSPLHF	TGTGCCAGCAGTTACTCGCAGGGCCTCGGTTCACCCCTCCACTTT	-	15	-	TRBV6-5	TRBJ1-6
CASSPPEGNSPLHF	TGCGCCAGCAGCCCTCCGGAGGGTAATTCACCCCTCCACTTT	-	14	many	TRBV5-1	TRBJ1-6
CASSLWASGNEQFF	TGTGCCAGCAGCTTATGGGCTAGCGGCAATGAGCAGTTCTTC	TRBD2	14	many	TRBV7-2	TRBJ2-1
CASSPEGSNQPQHF	TGTGCCAGCAGTCCTGAAGGGAGCAATCAGCCCCAGCATTTT	-	14	-	TRBV7-9	TRBJ1-5
CASSSWTDEQFF	TGCGCCAGCAGCTCTTGGACCGACGAGCAGTTCTTC	-	12	-	TRBV5-1	TRBJ2-1
CASSLVSAGSKAFF	TGTGCCAGCAGCTTAGTATCGGCGGGGTCAAAGGCTTTCTTT	-	14	-	TRBV7-9	TRBJ1-1
CASSPVSPGGVGTEAFF	TGTGCCAGCTCACCAGTATCGCCAGGGGGTGTGGGGACTGAAGCTTTCTTT	TRBD1	17	few	TRBV18	TRBJ1-1
CASSFFRGPGELFF	TGTGCCAGCAGCTTTTTCAGGGGGCCCGGGGAGCTGTTTTTT	TRBD1	14	few	TRBV7-9	TRBJ2-2
CASSVGRGGYEQYF	TGTGCCAGCAGCGTAGGCCGGGGGGGATACGAGCAGTACTTC	TRBD2	14	-	TRBV9	TRBJ2-7
CASSEDRARSYGYTF	TGTGCCAGCAGCGAAGACAGGGCCCGAAGCTATGGCTACACCTTC	TRBD1	15	-	TRBV7-2	TRBJ1-2
CASSYSRHHSNQPQHF	TGTGCCAGCAGTTACTCGAGACACCATAGCAATCAGCCCCAGCATTTT	-	16	many	TRBV6-5	TRBJ1-5
CASKGKAQYF	TGTGCCAGCAAGGGGAAGGCCCAGTACTTC	-	10	-	TRBV25-1	TRBJ2-5
CAGSLVWGRERTYRGEQFF	TGTGCCGGCAGCTTAGTCTGGGGGCGGGAGAGGACCTACCGAGGGGAGCAGTTCTTC	-	19	-	TRBV7-8	TRBJ2-1
CATSRVPGSNQPQHF	TGTGCCACCAGCAGAGTTCCGGGTAGCAATCAGCCCCAGCATTTT	-	15	-	TRBV15	TRBJ1-5
CASTNRGLANEETQYF	TGTGCCAGCACCAACAGGGGACTAGCAAACGAAGAGACCCAGTACTTC	TRBD2	16	-	TRBV6-2/TRBV6-3	TRBJ2-5
CASSLGTTSGNEQFF	TGTGCCAGCAGCCTCGGGACTACGAGTGGCAATGAGCAGTTCTTC	TRBD2	15	-	TRBV7-6	TRBJ2-1
CASSFTRDIGNTIYF	TGTGCCAGCAGCTTTACCCGGGACATAGGAAACACCATATATTTT	-	15	-	TRBV7-2	TRBJ1-3
CASSQVPGRAKETQYF	TGCGCCAGCAGCCAAGTACCGGGGCGAGCTAAAGAGACCCAGTACTTC	-	16	-	TRBV4-1	TRBJ2-5
CASSLGGRGRGYTF	TGTGCCAGCAGTTTGGGGGGTCGGGGGCGCGGCTACACCTTC	-	14	-	TRBV12-3/TRBV12-4	TRBJ1-2
CASSHPRGAVGSYNEQFF	TGCGCCAGCAGCCACCCCCGGGGGGCTGTAGGGTCCTACAATGAGCAGTTCTTC	-	18	-	TRBV4-1	TRBJ2-1
CASTPGNTDTQYF	TGTGCCAGCACCCCGGGGAACACAGATACGCAGTATTTT	-	13	-	TRBV6-6	TRBJ2-3
CASSSTGRDTQYF	TGTGCCAGCAGCTCGACTGGCAGAGATACGCAGTATTTT	-	13	-	TRBV11-2	TRBJ2-3
CASSKQMTGLDTDTQYF	TGCGCCAGCAGTAAACAAATGACGGGACTTGACACAGATACGCAGTATTTT	-	17	-	TRBV4-1	TRBJ2-3
CASSLVDDRGMATGNTIYF	TGTGCCAGCAGCTTAGTTGACGACAGGGGTATGGCGACTGGAAACACCATATATTTT	TRBD1	19	few	TRBV13	TRBJ1-3